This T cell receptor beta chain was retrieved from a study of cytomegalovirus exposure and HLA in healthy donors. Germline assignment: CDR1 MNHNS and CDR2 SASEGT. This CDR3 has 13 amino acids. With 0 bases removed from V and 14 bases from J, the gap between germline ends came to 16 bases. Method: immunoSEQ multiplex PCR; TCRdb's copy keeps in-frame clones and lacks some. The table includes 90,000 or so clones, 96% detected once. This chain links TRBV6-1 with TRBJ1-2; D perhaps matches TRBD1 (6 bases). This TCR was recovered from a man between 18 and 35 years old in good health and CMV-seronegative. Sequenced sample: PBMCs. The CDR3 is CASSEARYREETF. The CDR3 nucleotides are TGTGCCAGCAGTGAAGCGCGGTACAGGGAAGAAACCTTC.